The 17 T cell receptor beta chains presented below share a single source sample, sequenced in a study of PD-L1 blockade in urothelial cancer. Stated time point: pretreatment peripheral blood. Measured with immunoSEQ multiplex PCR; TCRdb has only the in-frame clones, and not every one. Found here are tens of thousands of clones, roughly 80% of them singletons; the top ten hold approximately 5.1%. Source: PBMCs, taken around atezolizumab (anti-PD-L1) treatment. These receptors were obtained from a man in his 70s with urothelial cancer.

The CDR3 nucleotides read TGCAGCGTTGATACGGTTGGACAGGGTTCCTACAATGAGCAGTTCTTC. Translating it yields CSVDTVGQGSYNEQFF. V and J are TRBV29-1 and TRBJ2-1, with TRBD1 identical over 8 bases. Germline lookup yields CDR1 SQVTM and CDR2 ANQGSEA. V was pared by 3 bases and J by 1 base, with 8 bases of the junction left unmatched. This CDR3 comprises 16 residues.

The V and J genes are TRBV5-1 and TRBJ2-7, with D hard to call. This CDR3 is built from 16 residues. The germline CDR1 and CDR2 sequences are SGHRS and YFSETQ. Trimming took off 4 bases at V and 4 bases at J, with 21 bases between the two ends. In DNA, the CDR3 is TGCGCCAGCAGCCCTAAAACCCCCGGGTCCTTTTACGAGCAGTACTTC. It codes for CASSPKTPGSFYEQYF.

The chain is built from TRBV6-1 and TRBJ2-7; possibly TRBD2 for D (7 bases). CDR3 size: 15 residues. Per the germline V gene, CDR1 is MNHNS and CDR2 is SASEGT. Trimming left V 2 bases short and J 3 bases short, with 14 bases between. Here the CDR3 reads CASSEWWGGRYEQYF. Here the CDR3 DNA reads TGTGCCAGCAGTGAATGGTGGGGGGGCCGCTACGAGCAGTACTTC.

The rearrangement uses TRBV2 and TRBJ2-3; D uncertain. Germline V gene sequence: CDR1 SNHLY, CDR2 FYNNEI. V gave up 6 bases and J gave up 4 bases, with 8 bases separating them. The CDR3 loop spans 12 amino acids. CDR3 sequence: CASRVLADTQYF. The CDR3, as DNA: TGTGCCAGCAGAGTATTAGCAGATACGCAGTATTTT.

The CDR3 region is CASSSGLAAFTDTQYF. The DNA of the CDR3 is TGTGCCAGCAGCTCGGGACTAGCGGCCTTCACAGATACGCAGTATTTT. The J gene is TRBJ2-3, the V gene TRBV2; 11 positions agree with TRBD2. The trim removed 6 bases at V and 2 bases at J, leaving 7 bases unmatched. The CDR3 has 16 amino acids. Germline-derived CDR1 and CDR2 are SNHLY and FYNNEI.

V and J are TRBV5-1 and TRBJ1-1; a possible D gene is TRBD1 (5 bases). The V end was cut by 0 bases, the J end by 1 base, with 10 bases between. Germline V gene data show CDR1 as SGHRS and CDR2 as YFSETQ. The CDR3 consists of 15 residues. CDR3 in DNA: TGCGCCAGCAGCTTGGGTCGCAGGGCGAACACTGAAGCTTTCTTT. Translated: CASSLGRRANTEAFF.

CDR3 loop: CASSTGGALYGYTF. The DNA of the CDR3 is TGTGCCAGCAGCACCGGGGGGGCCCTCTATGGCTACACCTTC. This rearrangement joins TRBV7-9 to TRBJ1-2, with D tentatively TRBD1 (6 bases). Germline V gives CDR1 SEHNR, CDR2 FQNEAQ (reference sequence). The V end lost 5 bases, the J end lost 4 bases, and 14 bases lay between the germline ends. The CDR3 spans 14 residues.

CDR3 region: CASSHGQGAVGYTF. CDR3 nucleotides: TGTGCCAGTAGCCATGGACAGGGGGCTGTCGGCTACACCTTC. V gene TRBV27 combines with J gene TRBJ1-2; 11 bases line up with TRBD1. After removal of 9 bases from V and 8 bases from J, the junction contained 11 bases not matched to a gene. The germline V gene has CDR1 MNHEY and CDR2 SMNVEV (reference sequence). The CDR3 sequence is 14 residues long.

This sequence joins TRBV19 and TRBJ2-7; D not resolved. Trimming stripped 3 bases from V and 0 bases from J, with 6 bases between. CDR1 and CDR2 (germline): LNHDA, SQIVND (reference sequence). The CDR3 runs 13 residues. The CDR3 loop is CASSMISSYEQYF. The CDR3 region has the DNA TGTGCCAGTAGTATGATTAGCTCCTACGAGCAGTACTTC.

The rearrangement links TRBV6-5 to TRBJ1-2, with D possibly TRBD1 on 6 matching bases. CDR1 and CDR2 from the germline V gene are MNHEY and SVGAGI. Trimming pared 2 bases from V and 7 bases from J, leaving 14 bases between. CDR3 size: 14 residues. CDR3 protein: CASSYTGTSSGYTF. For the CDR3, the DNA is TGTGCCAGCAGTTACACCGGGACATCCAGTGGCTACACCTTC.

V gene TRBV6-5 combines with J gene TRBJ2-7; TRBD2 matches 7 bases. The CDR3 sequence is 16 residues long. J lost 0 bases, V lost 0 bases, and 5 bases had no gene match. Germline CDR1 reads MNHEY; CDR2 reads SVGAGI. This CDR3 is CASSYSFLAASYEQYF. Here the CDR3 DNA reads TGTGCCAGCAGTTACTCGTTCCTAGCGGCCTCCTACGAGCAGTACTTC.

The V gene is TRBV19, the J gene TRBJ1-4, with 9 bases identical to TRBD1. J gave up 8 bases and V 4 bases, and 14 bases lay outside the gene matches. Germline V CDR1 and CDR2: LNHDA, SQIVND (reference sequence). The CDR3 is 17 residues long. CDR3 sequence (DNA): TGTGCCAGTAGTAAGGGACAGGGAGTACGGTGGAAAGAAAAACTGTTTTTT. This translates into CASSKGQGVRWKEKLFF. The full variable domain, rest sourced from reference TRBV19 and TRBJ1-4, is DGGITQSPKYLFRKEGQNVTLSCEQNLNHDAMYWYRQDPGQGLRLIYYSQIVNDFQKGDIAEGYSVSREKKESFPLTVTSAQKNPTAFYLCASSKGQGVRWKEKLFFGSGTQLSVL.

This clone was observed a handful of times. The CDR3, as DNA: TGTGCCAGCAGCTTAGGGGGGGAAAACTATGGCTACACCTTC. Amino acids: CASSLGGENYGYTF. The rearrangement joins TRBV11-2 to TRBJ1-2; tentative D call: TRBD1 (5 bases). V lost 1 base and J lost 2, with 8 bases in between. The CDR3 is 14 amino acids. Germline lookup yields CDR1 SGHAT and CDR2 FQNNGV.

The rearrangement uses TRBV27 and TRBJ1-6, with a tentative D call TRBD1 (6 bases). This CDR3 has 14 amino acids. Germline values: CDR1 MNHEY, CDR2 SMNVEV (reference sequence). The V and J ends lost 3 bases and 9 bases respectively, with 12 bases between them. DNA of the CDR3: TGTGCCAGCAGTTTTGGGGGGGGCACTTCACCCCTCCACTTT. Residues: CASSFGGGTSPLHF.

The V and J genes are TRBV9 and TRBJ1-4, with D tentatively TRBD1 (5 bases). Germline lookup yields CDR1 SGDLS and CDR2 YYNGEE. The V end was cut by 2 bases, the J end by 3 bases, with 11 bases between. This CDR3 is 15 amino acids long. CDR3 sequence (DNA): TGTGCCAGCAGCGTCCTAGGGGCTGCTAATGAAAAACTGTTTTTT. It is translated as CASSVLGAANEKLFF.

The chain has TRBV6-6 and TRBJ2-6, with D possibly being TRBD1 (6 bases). Trimming removed 9 bases from V and 0 bases from J, with 12 bases in between. The V gene's germline CDR1 is MNHNY and CDR2 SVGAGI (reference sequence). The CDR3 runs to 15 residues. The CDR3 DNA reads as TGTGCCAGTGTTACGGGACACTCTGGGGCCAACGTCCTGACTTTC. This gives the protein CASVTGHSGANVLTF.

The rearrangement uses TRBV10-2 and TRBJ2-5; 12 bases fit TRBD2. Per germline, CDR1 WSHSY and CDR2 SAAADI. V lost 10 bases, J lost 5 bases, and 20 bases stayed unmatched. The CDR3 contains 18 residues. The CDR3 nucleotides read TGCGCCACCAGCCCTACCCTAGCGGGGGGGGCCAGGGGGGAGACCCAGTACTTC. This encodes CATSPTLAGGARGETQYF.